This T cell receptor (beta chain) was documented in a study of blood T cell repertoires in COVID-19. Study context: Italy, Spain and the United States were the sources of the convalescent and acute COVID-19 samples. The cDNA or gDNA used as material had been derived from T cells, B-cell-depleted T cells, or PBMCs.

This CDR3 is built from 14 residues. Germline values: CDR1 SGHVS, CDR2 FNYEAQ. Trimming left V 5 bases short and J 7 bases short, with 15 bases between. In the authors' workflow: Researchers report that nucleated cell counts were estimated from reference gene primer amplification. Sequencing used immunoSEQ multiplex PCR; TCRdb keeps in-frame clones, though not all of them. That table supplies the V and J calls and clone size; D and trimming were determined from the DNA. Here the sample spans more than 70,000 clones, approximately 78% being singletons. The V and J genes are TRBV7-6 and TRBJ1-5, with a weak D call TRBD1 (5 bases). This receptor was obtained from a human donor in a cohort sampled during active COVID-19. Sequenced material: peripheral blood. CDR3 sequence reads: CASSPSSRGQPQHF. CDR3 nucleotides: TGTGCCAGCAGCCCGTCATCAAGGGGACAGCCCCAGCATTTT.